Presented here are 17 T cell receptor beta chains from one specimen sequenced in a study of blood T cell repertoires in COVID-19. Clones were read by immunoSEQ multiplex PCR, and TCRdb kept only the in-frame ones, dropping some. The table has over 100,000 clones, around 88% seen once. Sequenced input: peripheral blood. The receptor set was obtained from a human donor with acute or convalescent COVID-19. The donor label of this sample is uncertain.

This chain connects TRBV18 to TRBJ2-1; possibly TRBD2 for D (6 bases). The CDR3 has 15 amino acids. V was pared by 1 base and J by 5 bases, with 12 bases between. Germline V gives CDR1 KGHSH, CDR2 LQKENI. The chain's CDR3 is CASSPRISGDNEQFF. CDR3 coding DNA: TGTGCCAGCTCACCACGTATTTCGGGGGACAATGAGCAGTTCTTC. The full variable domain, with the rest looked up from reference TRBV18 and TRBJ2-1, is NAGVMQNPRHLVRRRGQEARLRCSPMKGHSHVYWYRQLPEEGLKFMVYLQKENIIDESGMPKERFSAEFPKEGPSILRIQQVVRGDSAAYFCASSPRISGDNEQFFGPGTRLTVL.

The rearrangement links TRBV7-2 to TRBJ2-7; tentative D call: TRBD2 (5 bases). CDR1 is SGHTA and CDR2 is FQGNSA in the germline V gene. V was pared by 5 bases and J by 0 bases, with 11 bases between. This CDR3 has 14 residues. The CDR3 bases are TGTGCCAGCAGCCCCCCGCTAGCCTCCTACGAGCAGTACTTC. Encoded protein: CASSPPLASYEQYF.

The chain joins TRBV4-2 to TRBJ1-2; TRBD1 is a possible D gene (5 bases). The CDR3 runs to 15 residues. V gave up 0 bases and J gave up 4 bases, with 12 bases separating them. From germline, CDR1 is LGHNA and CDR2 YNFKEQ. CDR3 in amino acids: CASSQDTGSSYGYTF. In nucleotides, the CDR3 is TGTGCCAGCAGCCAAGATACAGGCTCGAGCTATGGCTACACCTTC.

The chain joins TRBV30 to TRBJ1-5; D is unclear. CDR3 length equals 13 residues. Per germline, CDR1 GTSNPN and CDR2 SVGIG (reference sequence). Trimming took 1 base from V and 5 from J, leaving 9 bases between them. In nucleotides, the CDR3 is TGTGCCTGGAGTGCAGGTGAGCATCAGCCCCAGCATTTT. Its translation is CAWSAGEHQPQHF.

This chain joins TRBV6-5 and TRBJ2-7; D unresolved. This CDR3 has 14 amino acids. Deletions cut 2 bases from V and 3 bases from J, with 11 bases between. Germline V gene data show CDR1 as MNHEY and CDR2 as SVGAGI. This CDR3 reads CASSYGPRNYEQYF. The CDR3 DNA is TGTGCCAGCAGTTACGGGCCCAGAAACTACGAGCAGTACTTC.

V gene TRBV15 combines with J gene TRBJ2-4; a possible D gene is TRBD2 (5 bases). Germline CDR1 LNHNV, CDR2 YYDKDF (reference sequence). V was clipped by 3 bases and J by 12 bases, with 18 bases between them. This CDR3 contains 14 residues. The chain's CDR3 is CATSRAGSNLRQYF. DNA for the CDR3: TGTGCCACCAGCAGGGCGGGTTCGAACCTGCGTCAGTACTTC.

The gene calls are TRBV18 and TRBJ2-1; 8 bases align to TRBD1. The CDR3 has 14 amino acids. The germline V gene encodes CDR1 KGHSH and CDR2 LQKENI. V was clipped by 4 bases and J by 7 bases; unmatched bases: 6. This CDR3 reads CASSQGDRRNEQFF. In nucleotides, the CDR3 is TGTGCCAGCTCACAAGGGGACAGGCGTAATGAGCAGTTCTTC.

V gene TRBV7-3 combines with J gene TRBJ2-3; 7 bases align to TRBD1. Germline-derived CDR1 and CDR2 are SGHTA and FQGTGA. The CDR3 loop spans 14 amino acids. Trimming removed 4 bases from V and 2 bases from J; junction bases left unmatched: 3. This CDR3 reads CASSYGTATDTQYF. CDR3 bases: TGTGCCAGCAGCTACGGGACAGCCACAGATACGCAGTATTTT.

This rearrangement joins TRBV10-3 to TRBJ2-7; 7 bases agree with TRBD1. CDR3 length: 15 residues. The V and J ends lost 4 bases and 1 base, in that order; junction bases with no gene match: 7. The V gene's germline CDR1 is ENHRY and CDR2 SYGVKD. This chain's CDR3 is CAISGQGVGSYEQYF. CDR3 sequence (DNA): TGTGCCATCAGTGGCCAGGGGGTGGGGTCCTACGAGCAGTACTTC.

Only a few counts were recorded for this clone. This rearrangement joins TRBV9 to TRBJ2-7; 9 bases align to TRBD2. The CDR3 extends over 14 amino acids. Germline V CDR1 and CDR2: SGDLS, YYNGEE. Trimming cost V 2 bases and J 3 bases; bases outside gene matches: 3. The CDR3 DNA reads as TGTGCCAGCAGCGTCTCTAGCGGGAACTACGAGCAGTACTTC. Translated, it gives CASSVSSGNYEQYF.

The CDR3 reads CASGGFDDLAKNIQYF. For the CDR3, the DNA is TGTGCCAGCGGAGGGTTCGATGATCTAGCCAAAAACATTCAGTACTTC. The chain recombines TRBV27 with TRBJ2-4, with D perhaps TRBD2 (6 bases). Germline CDR1 reads MNHEY; CDR2 reads SMNVEV (reference sequence). V was trimmed by 8 bases and J by 0 bases, leaving 17 bases between them. The length of the CDR3 is 16 residues.

This clone was found once. The genes are TRBV2 and TRBJ1-4, with D perhaps matching TRBD1 (5 bases). Germline CDR1 and CDR2: SNHLY and FYNNEI. V dropped 3 bases and J dropped 10 bases, with 9 bases sitting between them. The CDR3 sequence is 12 residues long. CDR3: CASSDQGAKLFF. The CDR3 DNA follows: TGTGCCAGCAGTGATCAAGGGGCAAAACTGTTTTTT.

The gene calls are TRBV5-1 and TRBJ2-3; 8 bases map to TRBD2. V was pared by 2 bases and J by 6 bases, with 8 bases of the junction left unmatched. Germline V gene data show CDR1 as SGHRS and CDR2 as YFSETQ. This CDR3 region has 15 residues. CDR3 sequence reads: CASSLISGGMDTQYF. The CDR3 coding sequence is TGCGCCAGCAGCTTAATATCGGGGGGGATGGATACGCAGTATTTT.

The chain has TRBV6-5 and TRBJ1-5; D may be TRBD1 (6 bases). The CDR3 sequence is 13 residues long. From germline, CDR1 is MNHEY and CDR2 SVGAGI. Deletions cut 3 bases from V and 7 bases from J, with 10 bases between. This CDR3 is CASSYRGKQPQHF. The CDR3 nucleotides are TGTGCCAGCAGTTATAGGGGGAAACAGCCCCAGCATTTT.

V is TRBV28 and J is TRBJ1-2; the D is unclear. This CDR3 contains 15 residues. Per the germline V gene, CDR1 is MDHEN and CDR2 is SYDVKM. V was cut by 2 bases and J by 6 bases, with 16 bases left in between. CDR3 nucleotides: TGTGCCAGCAGTTTAAGTGGGCCGACGGTGGATGGCTACACCTTC. It is translated as CASSLSGPTVDGYTF.

J is TRBJ1-2 and V is TRBV11-2; D perhaps matches TRBD1 (5 bases). The germline gives CDR1 SGHAT, CDR2 FQNNGV. The CDR3 runs 14 residues. V lost 11 bases, J lost 4 bases, and 20 bases lay in between. The CDR3 sequence: CAARSNRGGYGYTF. The CDR3 DNA sequence: TGTGCCGCTCGCTCTAACCGGGGGGGCTATGGCTACACCTTC.

The chain combines TRBV11-2 with TRBJ2-7; tentatively, D is TRBD2 (6 bases). The V and J ends lost 4 bases and 3 bases respectively, with 22 bases between them. Germline V gene sequence: CDR1 SGHAT, CDR2 FQNNGV. The CDR3 spans 17 residues. The CDR3 DNA reads as TGTGCCAGCAGCTCCGCGCCGGGCGGGGAGGACCGCTACGAGCAGTACTTC. Amino acids: CASSSAPGGEDRYEQYF.